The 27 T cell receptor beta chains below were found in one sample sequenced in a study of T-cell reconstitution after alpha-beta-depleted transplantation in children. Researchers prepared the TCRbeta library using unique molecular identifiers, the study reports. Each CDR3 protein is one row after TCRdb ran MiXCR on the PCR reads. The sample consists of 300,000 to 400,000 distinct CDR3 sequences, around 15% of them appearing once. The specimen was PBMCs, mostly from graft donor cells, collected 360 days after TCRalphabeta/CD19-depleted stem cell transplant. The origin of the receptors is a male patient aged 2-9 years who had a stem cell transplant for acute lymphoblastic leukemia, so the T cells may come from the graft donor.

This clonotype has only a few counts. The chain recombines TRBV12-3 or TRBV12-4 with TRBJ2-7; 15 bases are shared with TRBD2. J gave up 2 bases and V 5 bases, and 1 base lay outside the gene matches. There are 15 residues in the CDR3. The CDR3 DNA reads TGTGCCAGCAGTGGGACTAGCGGGAGGACCTACGAGCAGTACTTC. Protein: CASSGTSGRTYEQYF.

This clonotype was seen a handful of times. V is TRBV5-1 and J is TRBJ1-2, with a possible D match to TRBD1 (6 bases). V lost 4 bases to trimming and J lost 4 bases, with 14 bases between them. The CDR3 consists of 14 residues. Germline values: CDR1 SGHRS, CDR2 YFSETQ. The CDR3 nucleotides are TGCGCCAGCAGCCCCCGGACAGCGACCTATGGCTACACCTTC. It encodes CASSPRTATYGYTF.

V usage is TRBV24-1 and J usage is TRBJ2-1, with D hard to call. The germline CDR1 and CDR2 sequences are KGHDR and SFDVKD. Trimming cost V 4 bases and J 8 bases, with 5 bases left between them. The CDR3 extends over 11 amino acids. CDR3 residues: CATSDHDEQFF. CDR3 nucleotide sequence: TGTGCCACCAGTGACCATGATGAGCAGTTCTTC.

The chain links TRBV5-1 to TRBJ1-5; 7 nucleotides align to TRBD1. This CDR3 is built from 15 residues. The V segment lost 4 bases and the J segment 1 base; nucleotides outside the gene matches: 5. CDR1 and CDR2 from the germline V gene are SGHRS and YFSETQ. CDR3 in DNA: TGCGCCAGCAGCCAACAGGGGCTAAGCAATCAGCCCCAGCATTTT. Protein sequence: CASSQQGLSNQPQHF. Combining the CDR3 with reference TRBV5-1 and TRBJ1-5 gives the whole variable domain KAGVTQTPRYLIKTRGQQVTLSCSPISGHRSVSWYQQTPGQGLQFLFEYFSETQRNKGNFPGRFSGRQFSNSRSEMNVSTLELGDSALYLCASSQQGLSNQPQHFGDGTRLSIL.

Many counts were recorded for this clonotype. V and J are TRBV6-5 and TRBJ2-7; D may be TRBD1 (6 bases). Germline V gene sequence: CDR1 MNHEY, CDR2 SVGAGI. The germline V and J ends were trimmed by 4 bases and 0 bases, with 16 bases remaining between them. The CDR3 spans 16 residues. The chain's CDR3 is CASSFRTETSSYEQYF. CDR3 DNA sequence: TGTGCCAGCAGTTTCCGGACAGAAACAAGCTCCTACGAGCAGTACTTC.

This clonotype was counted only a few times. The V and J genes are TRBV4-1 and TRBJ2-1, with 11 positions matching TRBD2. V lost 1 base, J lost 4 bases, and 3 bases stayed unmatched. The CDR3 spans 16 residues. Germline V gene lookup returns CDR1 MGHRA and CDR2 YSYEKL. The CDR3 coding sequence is TGCGCCAGCAGCCAAGGCAGGACTAGCGGGTACAATGAGCAGTTCTTC. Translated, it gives CASSQGRTSGYNEQFF.

CDR3 DNA: TGCAGTGCTACCCGCGGCTTAGTGGCTTACAATGAGCAGTTCTTC. Protein: CSATRGLVAYNEQFF. This sequence joins TRBV20-1 and TRBJ2-1; no clear D. V lost 4 bases and J 4 bases, leaving 17 bases between the germline ends. CDR3 length: 15 residues. Looked up from germline, CDR1 is DFQATT and CDR2 is SNEGSKA (reference sequence).

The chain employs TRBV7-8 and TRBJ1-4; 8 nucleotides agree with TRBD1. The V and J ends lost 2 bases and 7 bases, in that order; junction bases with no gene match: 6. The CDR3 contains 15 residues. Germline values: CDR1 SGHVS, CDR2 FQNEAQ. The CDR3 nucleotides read TGTGCCAGCAGCTTATACGACAGGGGAGGTGAAAAACTGTTTTTT. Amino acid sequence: CASSLYDRGGEKLFF.

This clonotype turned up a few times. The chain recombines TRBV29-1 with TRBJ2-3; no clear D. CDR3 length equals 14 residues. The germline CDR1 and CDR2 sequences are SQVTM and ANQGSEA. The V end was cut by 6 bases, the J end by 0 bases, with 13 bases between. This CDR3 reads CSVQFFGSTDTQYF. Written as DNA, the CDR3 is TGCAGCGTCCAATTTTTCGGGAGCACAGATACGCAGTATTTT.

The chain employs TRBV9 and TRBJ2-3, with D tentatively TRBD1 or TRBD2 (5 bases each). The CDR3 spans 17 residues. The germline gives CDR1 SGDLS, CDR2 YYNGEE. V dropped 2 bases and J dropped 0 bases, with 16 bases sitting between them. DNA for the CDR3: TGTGCCAGCAGCGTGGGACGGACACCTTTTAGCACAGATACGCAGTATTTT. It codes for CASSVGRTPFSTDTQYF.

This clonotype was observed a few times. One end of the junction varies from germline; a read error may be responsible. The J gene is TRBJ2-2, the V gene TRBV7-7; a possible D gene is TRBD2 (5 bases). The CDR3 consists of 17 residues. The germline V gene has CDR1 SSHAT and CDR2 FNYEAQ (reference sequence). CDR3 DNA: TGTGCTAGCAGCTCCCGGCGAACCACTAGTTCGGCCGGGGAGCTGTTTTTT. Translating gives CASSSRRTTSSAGELFF. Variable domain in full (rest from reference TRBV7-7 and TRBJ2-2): GAGVSQSPRYKVTKRGQDVTLRCDPISSHATLYWYQQALGQGPEFLTYFNYEAQPDKSGLPSDRFSAERPEGSISTLTIQRTEQRDSAMYRCASSSRRTTSSAGELFFGEGSRLTVL.

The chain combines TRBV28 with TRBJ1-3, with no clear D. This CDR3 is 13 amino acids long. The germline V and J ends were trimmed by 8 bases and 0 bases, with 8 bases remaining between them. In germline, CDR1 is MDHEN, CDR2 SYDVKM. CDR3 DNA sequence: TGTGCCAGCTACTCATACTCTGGAAACACCATATATTTT. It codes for CASYSYSGNTIYF.

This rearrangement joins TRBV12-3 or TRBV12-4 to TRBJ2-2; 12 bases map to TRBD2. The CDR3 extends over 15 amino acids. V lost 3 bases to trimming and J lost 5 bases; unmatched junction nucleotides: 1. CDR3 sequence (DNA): TGTGCCAGCAGTTTCGGACTAGCGGGAACCGGGGAGCTGTTTTTT. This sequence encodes CASSFGLAGTGELFF.

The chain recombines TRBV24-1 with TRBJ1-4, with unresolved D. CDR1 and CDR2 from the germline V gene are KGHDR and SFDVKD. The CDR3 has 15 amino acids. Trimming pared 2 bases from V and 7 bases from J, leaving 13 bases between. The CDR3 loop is CATSDSRASTEKLFF. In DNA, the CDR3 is TGTGCCACCAGTGATTCGCGGGCCAGTACTGAAAAACTGTTTTTT.

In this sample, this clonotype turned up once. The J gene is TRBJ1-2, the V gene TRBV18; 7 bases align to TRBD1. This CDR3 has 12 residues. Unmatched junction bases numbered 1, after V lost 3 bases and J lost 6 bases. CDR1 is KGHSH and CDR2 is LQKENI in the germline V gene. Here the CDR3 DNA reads TGTGCCAGCTCACCCGGGACAGATGGCTACACCTTC. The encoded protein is CASSPGTDGYTF.

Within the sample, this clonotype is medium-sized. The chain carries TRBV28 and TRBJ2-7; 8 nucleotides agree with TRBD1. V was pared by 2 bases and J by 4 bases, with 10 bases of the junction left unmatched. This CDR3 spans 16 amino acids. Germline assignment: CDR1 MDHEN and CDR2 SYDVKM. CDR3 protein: CASSLSVTGEWYEQYF. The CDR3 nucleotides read TGTGCCAGCAGTTTAAGCGTGACAGGGGAGTGGTACGAGCAGTACTTC.

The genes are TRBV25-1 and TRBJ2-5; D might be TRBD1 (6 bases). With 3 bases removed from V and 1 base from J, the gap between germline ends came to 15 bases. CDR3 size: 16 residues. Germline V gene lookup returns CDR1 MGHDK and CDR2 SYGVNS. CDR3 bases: TGTGCCAGCAGTGATTCAAAACCAGGGGCCCAAGAGACCCAGTACTTC. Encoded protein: CASSDSKPGAQETQYF.

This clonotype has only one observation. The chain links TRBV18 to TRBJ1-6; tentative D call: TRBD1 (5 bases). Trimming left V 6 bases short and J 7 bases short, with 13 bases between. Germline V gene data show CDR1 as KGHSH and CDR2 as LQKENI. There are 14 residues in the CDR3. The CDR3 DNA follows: TGTGCCAGCTCGTCGACAGCCTTGAATTCACCCCTCCACTTT. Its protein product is CASSSTALNSPLHF.

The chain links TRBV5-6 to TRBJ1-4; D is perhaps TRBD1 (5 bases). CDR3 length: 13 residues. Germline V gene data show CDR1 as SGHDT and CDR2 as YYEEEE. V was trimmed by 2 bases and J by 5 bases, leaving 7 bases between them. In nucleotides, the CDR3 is TGTGCCAGCAGCTTATGGGGGAATGAAAAACTGTTTTTT. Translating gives CASSLWGNEKLFF.

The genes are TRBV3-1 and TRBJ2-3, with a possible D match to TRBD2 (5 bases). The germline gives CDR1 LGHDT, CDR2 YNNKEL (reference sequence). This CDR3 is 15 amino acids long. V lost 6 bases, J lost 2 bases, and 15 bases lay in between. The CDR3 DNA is TGTGCCAGCAGTCCCCGGAGGATCCACACAGATACGCAGTATTTT. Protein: CASSPRRIHTDTQYF.

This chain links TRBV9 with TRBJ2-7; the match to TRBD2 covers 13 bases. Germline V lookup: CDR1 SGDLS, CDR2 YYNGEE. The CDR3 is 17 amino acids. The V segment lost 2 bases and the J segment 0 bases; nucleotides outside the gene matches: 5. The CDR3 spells CASSVGLAGAPSYEQYF. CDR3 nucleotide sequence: TGTGCCAGCAGCGTTGGACTAGCGGGAGCCCCCTCCTACGAGCAGTACTTC.

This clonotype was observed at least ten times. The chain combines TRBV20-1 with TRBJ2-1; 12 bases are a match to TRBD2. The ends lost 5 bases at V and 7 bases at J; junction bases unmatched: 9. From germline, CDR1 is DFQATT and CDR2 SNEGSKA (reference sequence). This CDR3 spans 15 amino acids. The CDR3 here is CSAFLLGLAGNEQFF. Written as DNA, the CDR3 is TGCAGTGCTTTTCTACTCGGACTAGCGGGAAATGAGCAGTTCTTC.

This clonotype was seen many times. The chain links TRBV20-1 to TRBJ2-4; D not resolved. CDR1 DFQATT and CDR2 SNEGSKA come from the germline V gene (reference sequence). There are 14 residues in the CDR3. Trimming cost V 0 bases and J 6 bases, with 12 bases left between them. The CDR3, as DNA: TGCAGTGCTAGAGATCGTCACTCCATAAACATTCAGTACTTC. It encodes CSARDRHSINIQYF.

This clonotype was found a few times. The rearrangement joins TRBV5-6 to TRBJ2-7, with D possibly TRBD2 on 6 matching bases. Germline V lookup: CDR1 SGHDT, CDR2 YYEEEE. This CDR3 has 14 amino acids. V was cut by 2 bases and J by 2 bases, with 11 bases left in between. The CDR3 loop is CASSFSLATYEQYF. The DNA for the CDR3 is TGTGCCAGCAGCTTCTCGCTAGCGACCTACGAGCAGTACTTC.

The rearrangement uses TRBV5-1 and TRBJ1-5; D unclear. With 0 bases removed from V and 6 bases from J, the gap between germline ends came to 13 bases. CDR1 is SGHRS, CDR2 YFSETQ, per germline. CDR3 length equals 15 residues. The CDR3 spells CASSLEGSDGQPQHF. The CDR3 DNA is TGCGCCAGCAGCTTGGAAGGATCGGACGGTCAGCCCCAGCATTTT.

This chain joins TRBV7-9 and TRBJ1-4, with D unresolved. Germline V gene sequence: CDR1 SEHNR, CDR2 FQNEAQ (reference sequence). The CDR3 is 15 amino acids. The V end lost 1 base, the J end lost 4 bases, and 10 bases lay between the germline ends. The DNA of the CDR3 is TGTGCCAGCAGCTTAGATGGTCCTCTTAATGAAAAACTGTTTTTT. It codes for CASSLDGPLNEKLFF.

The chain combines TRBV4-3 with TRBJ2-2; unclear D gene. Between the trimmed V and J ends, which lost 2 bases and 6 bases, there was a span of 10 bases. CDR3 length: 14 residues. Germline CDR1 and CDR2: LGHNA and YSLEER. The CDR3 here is CASSQRGSPGELFF. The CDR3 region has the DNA TGCGCCAGCAGCCAACGAGGCAGCCCCGGGGAGCTGTTTTTT.